The 26 T cell receptor beta chains reported below all come from one sample, sequenced in a study of cytomegalovirus exposure and HLA in healthy donors. Primers for the PCR totalled 60 Vbeta and 13 Jbeta. Profiled with immunoSEQ multiplex PCR; TCRdb holds only in-frame clones, not every one. The table records about 160,000 clones, around 79% of them present only once. Sequenced sample: PBMCs. The receptors shown here come from a man between 40 and 49 years old in good health and CMV-seronegative.

This chain uses TRBV5-1 with TRBJ2-5, with 7 bases lining up with TRBD2. Germline V lookup: CDR1 SGHRS, CDR2 YFSETQ. The CDR3 totals 15 residues. The ends lost 0 bases at V and 4 bases at J; junction bases unmatched: 6. DNA of the CDR3: TGCGCCAGCAGCTTGGTTACGGGAGGTGGAGAGACCCAGTACTTC. It specifies CASSLVTGGGETQYF.

The chain couples TRBV28 to TRBJ2-7, with 9 bases matching TRBD1. Unmatched junction bases numbered 6, after V lost 6 bases and J lost 6 bases. From germline, CDR1 is MDHEN and CDR2 SYDVKM. The CDR3 extends over 13 amino acids. The CDR3 loop is CASRGQGWGEQYF. The CDR3, as DNA: TGTGCCAGCAGGGGACAGGGTTGGGGCGAGCAGTACTTC.

The chain carries TRBV6-5 and TRBJ2-4; 7 nucleotides line up with TRBD1. Losses at the gene ends were 10 bases for V and 8 bases for J; bases not matched to a gene: 17. Germline V gene data show CDR1 as MNHEY and CDR2 as SVGAGI. This CDR3 contains 15 residues. CDR3 protein: CANNTGDRSWHIQYF. The CDR3 DNA follows: TGTGCCAACAATACAGGGGATCGGTCTTGGCACATTCAGTACTTC.

The chain links TRBV29-1 to TRBJ1-2; a possible D gene is TRBD1 (5 bases). Germline V gene lookup returns CDR1 SQVTM and CDR2 ANQGSEA. The CDR3 extends over 12 amino acids. V dropped 5 bases and J dropped 5 bases, with 12 bases sitting between them. The CDR3 here is CSVWGRSYGYTF. The CDR3 bases are TGCAGCGTTTGGGGCAGGAGTTATGGCTACACCTTC. Together with reference TRBV29-1 and TRBJ1-2, the CDR3 gives the full variable domain: SAVISQKPSRDICQRGTSLTIQCQVDSQVTMMFWYRQQPGQSLTLIATANQGSEATYESGFVIDKFPISRPNLTFSTLTVSNMSPEDSSIYLCSVWGRSYGYTFGSGTRLTVV.

This clone appeared a single time. The CDR3 loop is CASSLELAGVDTQYF. In DNA, the CDR3 is TGTGCCAGCAGCTTGGAACTAGCGGGAGTAGATACGCAGTATTTT. The chain links TRBV5-8 to TRBJ2-3, with 11 nucleotides matching TRBD2. V lost 0 bases and J lost 5; bases outside the gene matches: 2. Germline-derived CDR1 and CDR2 are SGHTS and YDEGEE. The CDR3 runs 15 residues. Full variable domain (outside the CDR3, taken from reference TRBV5-8 and TRBJ2-3): EAGVTQSPTHLIKTRGQQATLRCSPISGHTSVYWYQQALGLGLQFLLWYDEGEERNRGNFPPRFSGRQFPNYSSELNVNALELEDSALYLCASSLELAGVDTQYFGPGTRLTVL.

V is TRBV7-2 and J is TRBJ2-7, with unresolved D. V was shortened by 5 bases and J by 3 bases, with 17 bases between the two germline ends. Germline V gives CDR1 SGHTA, CDR2 FQGNSA. The CDR3 length is 15 residues. CDR3 region: CASSPSGPINYEQYF. CDR3 in DNA: TGTGCCAGCAGCCCATCTGGGCCTATAAACTACGAGCAGTACTTC.

The rearrangement joins TRBV27 to TRBJ2-4, with D hard to call. V lost 5 bases and J 0 bases, leaving 14 bases between the germline ends. Germline lookup yields CDR1 MNHEY and CDR2 SMNVEV (reference sequence). This CDR3 contains 16 residues. CDR3 sequence reads: CASSPPLRVAKNIQYF. The DNA for the CDR3 is TGTGCCAGCAGTCCCCCTCTGCGAGTAGCCAAAAACATTCAGTACTTC.

This clone was detected once. The rearrangement joins TRBV2 to TRBJ2-1, with 9 nucleotides matching TRBD1. CDR1 SNHLY and CDR2 FYNNEI come from the germline V gene. This CDR3 comprises 14 residues. V trimming: 6 bases; J trimming: 4 bases; junction bases outside the gene matches: 4. The CDR3 is CASRTGGFYNEQFF. The DNA of the CDR3 is TGTGCCAGCAGGACAGGGGGATTTTACAATGAGCAGTTCTTC.

The chain combines TRBV30 with TRBJ2-1, with D possibly TRBD2 on 5 matching bases. Germline assignment: CDR1 GTSNPN and CDR2 SVGIG (reference sequence). The CDR3 is 12 residues long. Trimming took off 0 bases at V and 7 bases at J, with 7 bases between the two ends. The CDR3 region has the DNA TGTGCCTGGAGTGTACTAGGAAATGAGCAGTTCTTC. Translation: CAWSVLGNEQFF.

The gene calls are TRBV11-2 and TRBJ2-7; 7 bases map to TRBD1. The V and J ends lost 4 bases and 0 bases, in that order; junction bases with no gene match: 12. The CDR3 is made up of 17 amino acids. CDR1 and CDR2 (germline): SGHAT, FQNNGV. Here the CDR3 DNA reads TGTGCCAGCAGCTCAACCTACCTCCGGGACAGCTCCTACGAGCAGTACTTC. Protein product: CASSSTYLRDSSYEQYF. The entire variable domain, with the rest obtained from reference TRBV11-2 and TRBJ2-7, is as follows: EAGVAQSPRYKIIEKRQSVAFWCNPISGHATLYWYQQILGQGPKLLIQFQNNGVVDDSQLPKDRFSAERLKGVDSTLKIQPAKLEDSAVYLCASSSTYLRDSSYEQYFGPGTRLTVT.

This chain joins TRBV7-2 and TRBJ2-1; TRBD1 matches 8 bases. The ends lost 3 bases at V and 6 bases at J; junction bases unmatched: 7. Germline CDR1 and CDR2: SGHTA and FQGNSA. CDR3 size: 15 residues. CDR3 in DNA: TGTGCCAGCAGCTTTTGGGGACAGGACTTCAATGAGCAGTTCTTC. Its translation is CASSFWGQDFNEQFF. The full variable domain, rest sourced from reference TRBV7-2 and TRBJ2-1, is GAGVSQSPSNKVTEKGKDVELRCDPISGHTALYWYRQSLGQGLEFLIYFQGNSAPDKSGLPSDRFSAERTGGSVSTLTIQRTQQEDSAVYLCASSFWGQDFNEQFFGPGTRLTVL.

The table lists this clone with a few counts. This sequence joins TRBV4-2 and TRBJ2-6, with 7 bases that match TRBD1. Per the germline V gene, CDR1 is LGHNA and CDR2 is YNFKEQ. J was trimmed by 3 bases and V by 0 bases; bases with no gene match: 14. This CDR3 has 20 residues. In DNA, the CDR3 is TGTGCCAGCAGCCAAGATCCTGGTGGTAGAGGGGGCGTTGGGGCCAACGTCCTGACTTTC. The encoded protein is CASSQDPGGRGGVGANVLTF.

The chain carries TRBV13 and TRBJ2-7; 14 nucleotides agree with TRBD2. CDR1 is PRHDT and CDR2 is FYEKMQ in the germline V gene (reference sequence). This CDR3 comprises 14 residues. Germline trimming cut 10 bases from V and 4 bases from J; bases unmatched to any gene: 6. The CDR3 DNA is TGTGCCACCCGGACTAGCGGGAGGAGGTACGAGCAGTACTTC. Translation: CATRTSGRRYEQYF. Drawing the rest from reference TRBV13 and TRBJ2-7, the complete variable domain is AAGVIQSPRHLIKEKRETATLKCYPIPRHDTVYWYQQGPGQDPQFLISFYEKMQSDKGSIPDRFSAQQFSDYHSELNMSSLELGDSALYFCATRTSGRRYEQYFGPGTRLTVT.

This clone has just a few counts. The genes are TRBV5-6 and TRBJ2-7; maybe TRBD2 (5 bases). Between the trimmed V and J ends, which lost 0 bases and 2 bases, there was a span of 6 bases. In germline, CDR1 is SGHDT, CDR2 YYEEEE. The CDR3 spans 13 residues. The CDR3 DNA reads TGTGCCAGCAGCTTGGGGCGGGCCTACGAGCAGTACTTC. Its protein product is CASSLGRAYEQYF.

The rearrangement uses TRBV7-2 and TRBJ1-1; D uncertain. Between the trimmed V and J ends, which lost 5 bases and 0 bases, there was a span of 13 bases. Germline CDR1 SGHTA, CDR2 FQGNSA. The CDR3 has 15 residues. The CDR3 DNA follows: TGTGCCAGCAGCCCGGCGGGCTCTATGAACACTGAAGCTTTCTTT. Residues: CASSPAGSMNTEAFF.

The V and J genes are TRBV28 and TRBJ2-5, with TRBD2 matching 15 bases. Germline V gene lookup returns CDR1 MDHEN and CDR2 SYDVKM. The J segment lost 2 bases and the V segment lost 5 bases, leaving 3 bases of the junction unmatched. The CDR3 extends over 16 amino acids. CDR3 in DNA: TGTGCCAGCAGTCCTGGACTAGCGGGAGGGCAAGAGACCCAGTACTTC. Protein: CASSPGLAGGQETQYF. Combining the CDR3 with reference TRBV28 and TRBJ2-5 gives the whole variable domain DVKVTQSSRYLVKRTGEKVFLECVQDMDHENMFWYRQDPGLGLRLIYFSYDVKMKEKGDIPEGYSVSREKKERFSLILESASTNQTSMYLCASSPGLAGGQETQYFGPGTRLLVL.

This clone has a single count. This sequence joins TRBV7-2 and TRBJ2-3, with D possibly TRBD2 on 6 matching bases. Trimming left V 1 base short and J 4 bases short, with 15 bases between. This CDR3 region has 16 residues. The germline V gene has CDR1 SGHTA and CDR2 FQGNSA. As DNA, the CDR3 is TGTGCCAGCAGCTTAGACTCAACTAGCACAGCAGATACGCAGTATTTT. Protein sequence: CASSLDSTSTADTQYF.

This chain connects TRBV5-4 to TRBJ2-5; D may be TRBD1 (6 bases). Per the germline V gene, CDR1 is SGHNT and CDR2 is YYREEE (reference sequence). The CDR3 has 14 residues. V dropped 3 bases and J dropped 0 bases, with 9 bases sitting between them. The CDR3 spells CASSSGTHQETQYF. CDR3 bases: TGTGCCAGCAGCTCCGGGACACACCAAGAGACCCAGTACTTC.

The gene calls are TRBV5-6 and TRBJ2-3; D may be TRBD2 (5 bases). Deletions cut 2 bases from V and 1 base from J, with 14 bases between. CDR1 and CDR2 (germline): SGHDT, YYEEEE. The CDR3 consists of 16 residues. The chain's CDR3 is CASSFFGEMGTDTQYF. The DNA for the CDR3 is TGTGCCAGCAGCTTTTTTGGGGAGATGGGCACAGATACGCAGTATTTT.

This chain connects TRBV13 to TRBJ2-4; TRBD2 aligns across 10 bases. This CDR3 is 18 amino acids long. Unmatched junction bases numbered 12, after V lost 5 bases and J lost 2 bases. Germline CDR1 reads PRHDT; CDR2 reads FYEKMQ (reference sequence). The CDR3 protein is CASSHAALAGVTKNIQYF. The CDR3 nucleotides are TGTGCCAGCAGCCACGCCGCCCTAGCGGGAGTGACCAAAAACATTCAGTACTTC. The full variable domain, its missing parts supplied by reference TRBV13 and TRBJ2-4, is AAGVIQSPRHLIKEKRETATLKCYPIPRHDTVYWYQQGPGQDPQFLISFYEKMQSDKGSIPDRFSAQQFSDYHSELNMSSLELGDSALYFCASSHAALAGVTKNIQYFGAGTRLSVL.

The V call is TRBV6-5, the J call TRBJ2-7; TRBD1 agrees at 9 bases. Per the germline V gene, CDR1 is MNHEY and CDR2 is SVGAGI. This CDR3 region has 14 residues. The junction had 7 bases not matched to a gene; V was cut back by 10 bases and J by 0 bases. In DNA, the CDR3 is TGTGCCACCTCGTGGGGACAGGGCTCCTACGAGCAGTACTTC. This translates into CATSWGQGSYEQYF.

This clone showed up just a few times. The DNA of the CDR3 is TGTGCCAGCAGCATAATACAGGGGCCAAGGGAGACCCAGTACTTC. Translating gives CASSIIQGPRETQYF. This sequence joins TRBV7-2 and TRBJ2-5; 7 nucleotides match TRBD1. The CDR3 contains 15 residues. From germline, CDR1 is SGHTA and CDR2 FQGNSA. Unmatched junction bases numbered 11, after V lost 5 bases and J lost 5 bases.

The chain joins TRBV19 to TRBJ2-7, with no clear D. This CDR3 is built from 12 residues. From germline, CDR1 is LNHDA and CDR2 SQIVND (reference sequence). V was pared by 3 bases and J by 3 bases, with 6 bases between. The CDR3 region has the DNA TGTGCCAGTAGTATGGTCGGCTACGAGCAGTACTTC. The encoded protein is CASSMVGYEQYF.

This clone appeared a few times. The DNA of the CDR3 is TGTGCCAGCAGTGACAGGGCTGACGGGGCTAGGAAGCAGTACTTC. Protein product: CASSDRADGARKQYF. The chain recombines TRBV5-4 with TRBJ2-7; 7 nucleotides agree with TRBD1. The CDR3 is 15 amino acids. Unmatched junction bases numbered 16, after V lost 5 bases and J lost 8 bases. Per the germline V gene, CDR1 is SGHNT and CDR2 is YYREEE (reference sequence).

This rearrangement joins TRBV5-5 to TRBJ1-5; D might be TRBD1 (6 bases). V lost 0 bases and J lost 2, with 9 bases in between. The V gene's germline CDR1 is SGHKS and CDR2 YYEKEE (reference sequence). The length of the CDR3 is 15 residues. CDR3 loop: CASSLGGRGNQPQHF. The DNA of the CDR3 is TGTGCCAGCAGCTTGGGGGGGCGCGGCAATCAGCCCCAGCATTTT. The variable domain in full, with the rest retrieved from reference TRBV5-5 and TRBJ1-5, is DAGVTQSPTHLIKTRGQQVTLRCSPISGHKSVSWYQQVLGQGPQFIFQYYEKEERGRGNFPDRFSARQFPNYSSELNVNALLLGDSALYLCASSLGGRGNQPQHFGDGTRLSIL.

This sequence joins TRBV5-4 and TRBJ2-3; 12 positions match TRBD2. V lost 3 bases and J lost 2; bases outside the gene matches: 7. Germline CDR1 SGHNT, CDR2 YYREEE (reference sequence). The length of the CDR3 is 17 residues. The CDR3, as DNA: TGTGCCAGCAGCTCCGGGACTAGCGGGCGAAACACAGATACGCAGTATTTT. Translating gives CASSSGTSGRNTDTQYF.